The rows below give T cell receptor beta chains drawn from one sample of a study of T cells after yellow fever vaccination. TCRdb analysed the 5' RACE reads with MiXCR anew, one entry per CDR3 protein. Found here are 160,000 or so distinct CDR3 sequences, 6.5% to 8.5% of them singletons; the top ten hold more than 2.5%. The starting material was CD4+ T cells sorted from PBMCs, obtained 5 days after the first yellow fever vaccination. Receptors originate from a man aged 18 to 30 who received the YFV17D yellow fever vaccine. Both conserved end residues are part of each CDR3. D genes are given only for firm matches. Rows may omit the clone size; those that give it use once, few, many or a size class.

abundance,v_gene,j_gene,d_gene,CDR3aa,CDR3nt
many,TRBV18,TRBJ2-6,NA,CASSPGLGQRITSGANVLTF,TGTGCCAGCTCACCGGGGCTGGGCCAGAGAATAACCTCTGGGGCCAACGTCCTGACTTTC
many,TRBV5-6,TRBJ2-3,NA,CASSYGPDTDTQYF,TGTGCCAGCAGCTACGGACCAGACACAGATACGCAGTATTTT
few,TRBV7-3,TRBJ1-6,NA,CASSLTGIGSPLHF,TGTGCCAGCAGCTTAACAGGGATTGGATCACCCCTCCACTTT
many,TRBV7-8,TRBJ2-5,TRBD2,CASSFSGGGETQYF,TGTGCCAGCAGCTTTAGCGGGGGGGGAGAGACCCAGTACTTC
many,TRBV6-1,TRBJ2-1,TRBD1,CASSVNLGGYEQFF,TGTGCCAGCAGTGTAAACCTAGGGGGCTATGAGCAGTTCTTC
many,TRBV28,TRBJ1-1,NA,CASSLIGGSTEAFF,TGTGCCAGCAGTTTGATAGGGGGAAGCACTGAAGCTTTCTTT
NA,TRBV7-9,TRBJ1-4,NA,CASTPWGQDNEKLFF,TGTGCCAGCACCCCCTGGGGGCAGGATAATGAAAAACTGTTTTTT
NA,TRBV20-1,TRBJ1-3,TRBD1,CSASRDRGNTIYF,TGCAGTGCTAGTAGGGACAGGGGAAACACCATATATTTT
many,TRBV15,TRBJ2-3,NA,CATSRVGRAPDTQYF,TGTGCCACCAGCAGAGTCGGCAGGGCTCCCGATACGCAGTATTTT
NA,TRBV2,TRBJ1-1,TRBD1,CASSEDRQGAGTEAFF,TGTGCCAGCAGTGAAGACAGACAGGGGGCTGGCACTGAAGCTTTCTTT
many,TRBV7-3,TRBJ2-3,TRBD2,CASSSRGRGGTDTQYF,TGTGCCAGCAGCTCCCGAGGGCGGGGGGGCACAGATACGCAGTATTTT
NA,TRBV4-1,TRBJ1-2,TRBD1,CASSQTGTAYGYTF,TGCGCCAGCAGCCAGACCGGGACAGCCTATGGCTACACCTTC
NA,TRBV12-3/TRBV12-4,TRBJ1-5,NA,CASSLEFYLNQPQHF,TGTGCCAGCAGTTTGGAGTTTTACCTTAATCAGCCCCAGCATTTT
few,TRBV19,TRBJ2-7,NA,CASSTPGHALGEQYF,TGTGCCAGTAGTACCCCTGGACATGCTTTGGGCGAGCAGTACTTC
many,TRBV29-1,TRBJ2-1,TRBD2,CSVETNSGGQGEQFF,TGCAGCGTTGAAACAAATTCGGGGGGGCAGGGTGAGCAGTTCTTC
NA,TRBV19,TRBJ1-4,NA,CASSIGDRKNEKLFF,TGTGCCAGTAGTATCGGCGACAGAAAAAATGAAAAACTGTTTTTT
many,TRBV12-3/TRBV12-4,TRBJ2-7,TRBD1,CASSFWDRVYEQYF,TGTGCCAGCAGTTTTTGGGACAGGGTCTACGAGCAGTACTTC
NA,TRBV5-1,TRBJ2-5,TRBD1,CDSSTAGGWGETQYF,TGCGACAGCAGCACCGCAGGGGGCTGGGGAGAGACCCAGTACTTC
many,TRBV20-1,TRBJ2-7,TRBD1,CSARGTGEKANLEQYF,TGCAGTGCTAGAGGGACAGGGGAAAAGGCCAACCTCGAGCAGTACTTC
few,TRBV6-2/TRBV6-3,TRBJ2-3,TRBD1,CASSSQGADTQYF,TGTGCCAGCAGTTCCCAGGGGGCAGATACGCAGTATTTT
NA,TRBV30,TRBJ1-3,NA,CALYSGNTIYF,TGTGCCTTATATTCTGGAAACACCATATATTTT
few,TRBV29-1,TRBJ1-2,NA,CSVEGSGDYGYTF,TGCAGCGTTGAAGGGTCCGGGGACTATGGCTACACCTTC
many,TRBV19,TRBJ1-2,TRBD1,CASEGTAFYGYTF,TGTGCCAGCGAGGGGACAGCCTTCTATGGCTACACCTTC
NA,TRBV5-1,TRBJ1-6,TRBD1,CASSTGTGLRSYNSPLHF,TGCGCCAGCAGCACCGGGACAGGGCTTCGCTCCTATAATTCACCCCTCCACTTT
many,TRBV6-2/TRBV6-3,TRBJ2-7,NA,CASSYDRGGREQYF,TGTGCCAGCAGTTACGACCGGGGCGGTCGCGAGCAGTACTTC
NA,TRBV7-8,TRBJ2-4,NA,CASSSRVGKNIQYF,TGTGCCAGCAGCTCCAGGGTGGGCAAAAACATTCAGTACTTC
NA,TRBV20-1,TRBJ2-1,TRBD1,CSARDSRTGPYNEQFF,TGCAGTGCTAGAGATTCCCGGACAGGTCCCTACAATGAGCAGTTCTTC
many,TRBV6-5,TRBJ2-1,NA,CASSYSYSRNNEQFF,TGTGCCAGCAGTTACTCGTATTCTAGAAACAATGAGCAGTTCTTC
many,TRBV7-2,TRBJ2-5,NA,CASSRRMGGQETQYF,TGTGCCAGCAGTCGCAGGATGGGGGGCCAAGAGACCCAGTACTTC
few,TRBV4-2,TRBJ1-5,TRBD1,CASSQLDRGSGSNQPQHF,TGTGCCAGCAGCCAACTGGACAGGGGCTCGGGAAGCAATCAGCCCCAGCATTTT
NA,TRBV10-2,TRBJ1-1,NA,CASSEILGNTEAFF,TGCGCCAGCAGTGAGATTTTGGGAAACACTGAAGCTTTCTTT
many,TRBV4-1,TRBJ2-1,NA,CASSREGAYYNEQFF,TGCGCCAGCAGCCGGGAGGGGGCTTACTACAATGAGCAGTTCTTC
many,TRBV6-5,TRBJ2-3,NA,CASSYSMLGLDTQYF,TGTGCCAGCAGTTACAGTATGCTGGGGCTAGATACGCAGTATTTT
few,TRBV12-3/TRBV12-4,TRBJ2-3,NA,CASSLSWGSTDTQYF,TGTGCCAGCAGTTTATCTTGGGGTAGCACAGATACGCAGTATTTT
few,TRBV7-2,TRBJ2-3,TRBD2,CAATSGVLPDTQYF,TGTGCAGCTACTAGCGGGGTCTTACCAGATACGCAGTATTTT
NA,TRBV5-1,TRBJ1-1,NA,CASSERTVLGTEAFF,TGCGCCAGCAGCGAAAGGACGGTCTTGGGCACTGAAGCTTTCTTT
NA,TRBV7-2,TRBJ1-5,TRBD1,CASSLGQGPLTDQPQHF,TGTGCCAGCAGCTTAGGACAGGGCCCGCTGACAGATCAGCCCCAGCATTTT
many,TRBV5-1,TRBJ2-5,TRBD1,CASSSLPGQQETQYF,TGCGCCAGCAGCTCCCTACCGGGACAGCAAGAGACCCAGTACTTC
many,TRBV7-2,TRBJ1-6,NA,CASSQQGNNSPLHF,TGTGCCAGCAGCCAACAGGGAAATAATTCACCCCTCCACTTT
NA,TRBV5-6,TRBJ1-2,NA,CASSLGPRRGVGYGYTF,TGTGCCAGCAGCTTGGGGCCGCGTAGGGGAGTTGGATATGGCTACACCTTC
many,TRBV5-1,TRBJ1-4,TRBD1,CASSPLTGIEEKLFF,TGCGCCAGCAGCCCGCTGACAGGGATTGAGGAAAAACTGTTTTTT
many,TRBV5-1,TRBJ2-3,NA,CASSSGTRSTDTQYF,TGCGCCAGCAGCTCCGGGACCCGAAGCACAGATACGCAGTATTTT
many,TRBV5-1,TRBJ1-1,NA,CASKVQGNTEAFF,TGCGCCAGCAAGGTACAGGGGAACACTGAAGCTTTCTTT
NA,TRBV6-1,TRBJ1-4,NA,CASSEGGPSLLFF,TGTGCCAGCAGTGAAGGGGGGCCCAGCTTACTGTTTTTT
many,TRBV24-1,TRBJ2-3,NA,CATSPSRDTDTQYF,TGTGCCACCAGTCCCTCCCGGGATACAGATACGCAGTATTTT
many,TRBV7-9,TRBJ2-5,NA,CASSSYRDLGETQYF,TGTGCCAGCAGCTCGTACAGGGATTTAGGGGAGACCCAGTACTTC
NA,TRBV3-1,TRBJ1-1,NA,CASSQVGVGAFF,TGTGCCAGCAGCCAGGTAGGGGTAGGGGCTTTCTTT
NA,TRBV13,TRBJ1-1,TRBD1,CASSLGTGAGNTEAFF,TGTGCCAGCAGCTTAGGGACAGGGGCGGGGAACACTGAAGCTTTCTTT
many,TRBV6-5,TRBJ2-3,TRBD2,CASSYSGSGVGDTQYF,TGTGCCAGCAGTTACTCCGGTAGCGGGGTTGGAGATACGCAGTATTTT
NA,TRBV27,TRBJ1-2,NA,CASKLYKDSLDGYTF,TGTGCCAGCAAACTATATAAGGACAGCTTGGATGGCTACACCTTC
few,TRBV18,TRBJ1-4,NA,CASSPLNEKLFF,TGTGCCAGCTCACCACTTAATGAAAAACTGTTTTTT
many,TRBV19,TRBJ2-2,TRBD1,CASRPGQGNTGELFF,TGTGCCAGTAGACCGGGACAGGGGAACACCGGGGAGCTGTTTTTT
NA,TRBV6-5,TRBJ1-2,TRBD1,CASSQPATGKEGMYGYTF,TGTGCCAGCAGCCAACCGGCGACAGGGAAGGAGGGGATGTATGGCTACACCTTC
many,TRBV5-1,TRBJ2-5,NA,CASSARTQETQYF,TGCGCCAGCAGCGCGAGGACACAAGAGACCCAGTACTTC
many,TRBV10-1,TRBJ2-4,TRBD2,CASSSGGNIQYF,TGCGCCAGCAGTAGCGGGGGAAACATTCAGTACTTC